Here is one T cell receptor (beta chain) with its context. This sample was included in a study of blood T cell repertoires in COVID-19. Study in general: COVID-19 samples, acute and convalescent, were from the United States, Italy and Spain. In each case, the material was cDNA or gDNA derived from T cells, B-cell-depleted T cells, or PBMCs.

Produced via immunoSEQ multiplex PCR; TCRdb's table is partial and in-frame only. Of approximately 150,000 clones in the sample, more than 75% were seen once. The material sequenced was peripheral blood. The sequence derives from a woman of 80 years or more with COVID-19, enrolled during active disease.

The CDR3 region is CASSLSGRGNTEAFF. CDR3 DNA: TGTGCCAGCAGTTTAAGCGGCAGGGGGAACACTGAAGCTTTCTTT. The chain uses TRBV27 and TRBJ1-1; tentative D call: TRBD1 (6 bases). With 2 bases removed from V and 1 base from J, the gap between germline ends came to 11 bases. Germline lookup yields CDR1 MNHEY and CDR2 SMNVEV (reference sequence). The CDR3 consists of 15 residues.